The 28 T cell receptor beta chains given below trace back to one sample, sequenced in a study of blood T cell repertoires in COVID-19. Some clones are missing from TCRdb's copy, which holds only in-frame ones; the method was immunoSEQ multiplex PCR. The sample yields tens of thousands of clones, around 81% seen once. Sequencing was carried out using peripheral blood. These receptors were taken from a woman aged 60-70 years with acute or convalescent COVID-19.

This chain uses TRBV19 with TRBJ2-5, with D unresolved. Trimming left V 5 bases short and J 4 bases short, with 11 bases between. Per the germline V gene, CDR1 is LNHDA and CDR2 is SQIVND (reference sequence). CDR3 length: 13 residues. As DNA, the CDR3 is TGTGCCAGTAGTCCCCGACTTATAGAGACCCAGTACTTC. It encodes CASSPRLIETQYF.

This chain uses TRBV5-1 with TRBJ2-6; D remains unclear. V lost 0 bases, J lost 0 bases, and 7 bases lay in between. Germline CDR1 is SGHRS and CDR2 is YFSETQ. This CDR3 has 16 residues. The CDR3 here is CASSLDRPSGANVLTF. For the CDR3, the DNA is TGCGCCAGCAGCTTGGACAGACCCTCTGGGGCCAACGTCCTGACTTTC.

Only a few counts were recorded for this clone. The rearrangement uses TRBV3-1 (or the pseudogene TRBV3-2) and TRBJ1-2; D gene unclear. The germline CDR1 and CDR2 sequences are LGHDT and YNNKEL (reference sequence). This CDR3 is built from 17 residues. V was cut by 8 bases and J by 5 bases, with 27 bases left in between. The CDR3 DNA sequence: TGTGCCAGCGGATTATCCGGGAAGCTTGGAGAAGAGTATGGCTACACCTTC. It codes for CASGLSGKLGEEYGYTF.

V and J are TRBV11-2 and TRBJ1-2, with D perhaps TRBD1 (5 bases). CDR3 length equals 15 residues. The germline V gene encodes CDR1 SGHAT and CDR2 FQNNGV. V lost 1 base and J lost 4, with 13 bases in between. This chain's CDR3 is CASSLVARAGYGYTF. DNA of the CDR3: TGTGCCAGCAGCTTAGTGGCCAGGGCTGGCTATGGCTACACCTTC.

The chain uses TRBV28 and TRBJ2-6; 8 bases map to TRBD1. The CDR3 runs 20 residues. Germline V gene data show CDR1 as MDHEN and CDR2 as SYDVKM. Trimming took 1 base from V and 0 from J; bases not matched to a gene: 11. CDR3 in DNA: TGTGCCAGCAGTTTATCCCGCCGGGACAGGATGCCCTCTGGGGCCAACGTCCTGACTTTC. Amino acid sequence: CASSLSRRDRMPSGANVLTF.

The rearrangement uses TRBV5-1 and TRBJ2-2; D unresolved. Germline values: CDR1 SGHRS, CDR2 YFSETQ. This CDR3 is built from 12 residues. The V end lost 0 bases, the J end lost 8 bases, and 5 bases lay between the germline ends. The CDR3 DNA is TGCGCCAGCAGCTTGGCTGTGGGGGAGCTGTTTTTT. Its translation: CASSLAVGELFF. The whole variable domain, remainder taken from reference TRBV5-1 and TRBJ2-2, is KAGVTQTPRYLIKTRGQQVTLSCSPISGHRSVSWYQQTPGQGLQFLFEYFSETQRNKGNFPGRFSGRQFSNSRSEMNVSTLELGDSALYLCASSLAVGELFFGEGSRLTVL.

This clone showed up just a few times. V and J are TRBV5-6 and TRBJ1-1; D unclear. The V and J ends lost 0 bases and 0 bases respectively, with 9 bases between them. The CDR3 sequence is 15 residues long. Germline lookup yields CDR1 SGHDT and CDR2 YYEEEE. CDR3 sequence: CASSLAGGLNTEAFF. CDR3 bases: TGTGCCAGCAGCTTGGCCGGAGGGCTGAACACTGAAGCTTTCTTT.

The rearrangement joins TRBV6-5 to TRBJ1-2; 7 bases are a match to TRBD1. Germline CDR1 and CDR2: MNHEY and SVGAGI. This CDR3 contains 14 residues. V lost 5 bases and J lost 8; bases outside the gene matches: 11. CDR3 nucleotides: TGTGCCAGCAGTCCCCAGGGGGGTTCGAGGGGCTACACCTTC. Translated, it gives CASSPQGGSRGYTF.

The CDR3 DNA is TGTGCCAGCAGTTTATGGACGGAGGGCAACGAGCAGTACTTC. This sequence encodes CASSLWTEGNEQYF. This sequence joins TRBV28 and TRBJ2-7; D perhaps matches TRBD2 (6 bases). The CDR3 spans 14 residues. V lost 0 bases and J lost 5, with 11 bases in between. Germline CDR1 and CDR2: MDHEN and SYDVKM.

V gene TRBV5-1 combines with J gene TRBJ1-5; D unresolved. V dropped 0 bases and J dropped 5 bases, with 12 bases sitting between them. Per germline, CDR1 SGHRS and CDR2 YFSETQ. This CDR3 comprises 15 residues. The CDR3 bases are TGCGCCAGCAGCTTGGGAGGGAGGGCGGATCAGCCCCAGCATTTT. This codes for CASSLGGRADQPQHF.

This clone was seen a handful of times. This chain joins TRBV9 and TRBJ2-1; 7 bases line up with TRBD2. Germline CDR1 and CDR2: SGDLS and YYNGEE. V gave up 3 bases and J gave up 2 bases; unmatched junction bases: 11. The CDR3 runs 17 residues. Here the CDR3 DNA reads TGTGCCAGCAGCGCGTTCACTAGCGACCTAACCTACAATGAGCAGTTCTTC. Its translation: CASSAFTSDLTYNEQFF.

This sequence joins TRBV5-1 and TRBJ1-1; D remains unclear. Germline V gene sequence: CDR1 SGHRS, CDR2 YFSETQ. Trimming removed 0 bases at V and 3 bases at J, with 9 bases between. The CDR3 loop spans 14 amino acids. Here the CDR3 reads CASSLVGLYTEAFF. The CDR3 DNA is TGCGCCAGCAGCTTGGTCGGTTTATACACTGAAGCTTTCTTT.

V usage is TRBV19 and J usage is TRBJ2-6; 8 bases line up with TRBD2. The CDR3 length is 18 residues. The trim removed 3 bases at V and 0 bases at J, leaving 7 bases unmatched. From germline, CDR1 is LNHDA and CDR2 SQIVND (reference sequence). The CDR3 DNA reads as TGTGCCAGTAGTATCTCCCGGGGGGGTATCTCTGGGGCCAACGTCCTGACTTTC. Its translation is CASSISRGGISGANVLTF.

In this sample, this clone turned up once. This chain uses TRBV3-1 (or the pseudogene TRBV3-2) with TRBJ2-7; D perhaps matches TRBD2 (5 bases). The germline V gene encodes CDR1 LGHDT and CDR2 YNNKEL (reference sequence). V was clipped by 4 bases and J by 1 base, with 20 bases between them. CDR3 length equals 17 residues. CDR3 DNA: TGTGCCAGCAGCCCACCATGGCAAGGACGGGAATCCTACGAGCAGTACTTC. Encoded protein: CASSPPWQGRESYEQYF.

CDR3 nucleotide sequence: TGTGCCAGCACCCTTAGGAGGGCTATTCAAGAGACCCAGTACTTC. This translates into CASTLRRAIQETQYF. J is TRBJ2-5 and V is TRBV7-8, with D possibly matching TRBD2 (6 bases). With 7 bases removed from V and 2 bases from J, the gap between germline ends came to 17 bases. CDR3 size: 15 residues. Germline loops: CDR1 SGHVS, CDR2 FQNEAQ.

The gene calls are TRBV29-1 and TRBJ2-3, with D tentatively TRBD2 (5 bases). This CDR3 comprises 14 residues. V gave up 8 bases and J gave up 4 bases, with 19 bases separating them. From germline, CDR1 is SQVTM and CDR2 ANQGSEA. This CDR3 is CSQTKSGNADTQYF. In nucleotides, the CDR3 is TGCAGCCAGACCAAGAGCGGAAACGCAGATACGCAGTATTTT.

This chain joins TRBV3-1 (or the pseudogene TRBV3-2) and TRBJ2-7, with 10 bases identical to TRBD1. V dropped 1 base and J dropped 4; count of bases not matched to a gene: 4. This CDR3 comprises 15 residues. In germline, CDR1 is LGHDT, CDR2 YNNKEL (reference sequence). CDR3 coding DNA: TGTGCCAGCAGCCAAGGGACAGGGGGGGGGTACGAGCAGTACTTC. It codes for CASSQGTGGGYEQYF.

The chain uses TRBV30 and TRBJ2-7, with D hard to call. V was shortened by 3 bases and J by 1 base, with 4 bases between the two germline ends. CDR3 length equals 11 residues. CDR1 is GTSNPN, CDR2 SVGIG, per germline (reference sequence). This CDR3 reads CAWSRSYEQYF. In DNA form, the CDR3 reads TGTGCCTGGAGCAGGTCCTACGAGCAGTACTTC.

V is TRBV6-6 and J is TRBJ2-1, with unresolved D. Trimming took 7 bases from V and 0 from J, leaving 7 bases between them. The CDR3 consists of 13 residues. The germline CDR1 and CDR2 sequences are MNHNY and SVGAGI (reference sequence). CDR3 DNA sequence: TGTGCCAGCATGACTGGCTCCTACAATGAGCAGTTCTTC. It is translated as CASMTGSYNEQFF.

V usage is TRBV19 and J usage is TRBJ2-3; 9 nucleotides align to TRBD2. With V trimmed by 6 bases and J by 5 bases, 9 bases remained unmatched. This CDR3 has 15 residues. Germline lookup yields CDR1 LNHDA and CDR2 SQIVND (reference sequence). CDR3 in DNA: TGTGCCAGTAGATTAGCGGGAGTAGTTGGAGATACGCAGTATTTT. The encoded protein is CASRLAGVVGDTQYF.

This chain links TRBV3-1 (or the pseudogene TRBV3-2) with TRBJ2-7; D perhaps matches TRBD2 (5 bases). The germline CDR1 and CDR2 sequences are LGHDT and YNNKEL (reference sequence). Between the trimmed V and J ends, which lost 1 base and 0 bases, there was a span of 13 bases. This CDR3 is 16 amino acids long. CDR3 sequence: CASSQVLAFSSYEQYF. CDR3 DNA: TGTGCCAGCAGCCAAGTCCTAGCCTTTTCCTCCTACGAGCAGTACTTC.

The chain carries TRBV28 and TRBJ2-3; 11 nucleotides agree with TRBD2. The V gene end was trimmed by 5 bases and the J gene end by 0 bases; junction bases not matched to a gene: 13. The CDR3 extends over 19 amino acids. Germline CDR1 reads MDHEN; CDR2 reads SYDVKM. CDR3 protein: CASSIPTRLAGLSTDTQYF. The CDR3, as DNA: TGTGCCAGCAGTATACCGACCCGACTAGCGGGGCTGAGCACAGATACGCAGTATTTT.

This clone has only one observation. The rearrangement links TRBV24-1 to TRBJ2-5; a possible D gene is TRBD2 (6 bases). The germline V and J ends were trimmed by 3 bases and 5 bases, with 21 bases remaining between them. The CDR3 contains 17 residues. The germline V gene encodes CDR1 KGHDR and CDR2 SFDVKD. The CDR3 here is CATSDPRLVGAEETQYF. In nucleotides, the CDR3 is TGTGCCACCAGTGATCCCAGACTAGTTGGGGCGGAGGAGACCCAGTACTTC.

CDR3 sequence: CASSQEDRANTEAFF. CDR3 DNA sequence: TGCGCCAGCAGCCAAGAGGACAGGGCGAACACTGAAGCTTTCTTT. The V call is TRBV4-1, the J call TRBJ1-1, with TRBD1 matching 8 bases. The junction had 1 base not matched to a gene; V was cut back by 0 bases and J by 1 base. Germline assignment: CDR1 MGHRA and CDR2 YSYEKL. This CDR3 is built from 15 residues.

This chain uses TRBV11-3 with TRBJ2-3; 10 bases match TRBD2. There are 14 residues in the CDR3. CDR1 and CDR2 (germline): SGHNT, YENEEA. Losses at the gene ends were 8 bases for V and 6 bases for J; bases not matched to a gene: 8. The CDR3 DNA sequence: TGTGCCAGCGAAGCGGGAGGGGAGAGGGATACGCAGTATTTT. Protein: CASEAGGERDTQYF. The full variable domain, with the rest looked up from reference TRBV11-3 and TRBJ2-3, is EAGVVQSPRYKIIEKKQPVAFWCNPISGHNTLYWYLQNLGQGPELLIRYENEEAVDDSQLPKDRFSAERLKGVDSTLKIQPAELGDSAVYLCASEAGGERDTQYFGPGTRLTVL.

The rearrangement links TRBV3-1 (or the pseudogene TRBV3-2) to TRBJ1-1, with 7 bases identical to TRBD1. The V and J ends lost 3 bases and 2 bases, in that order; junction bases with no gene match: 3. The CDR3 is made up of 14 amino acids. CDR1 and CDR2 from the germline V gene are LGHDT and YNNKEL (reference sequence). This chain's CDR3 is CASSQGTENTEAFF. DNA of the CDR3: TGTGCCAGCAGCCAGGGGACAGAAAACACTGAAGCTTTCTTT.

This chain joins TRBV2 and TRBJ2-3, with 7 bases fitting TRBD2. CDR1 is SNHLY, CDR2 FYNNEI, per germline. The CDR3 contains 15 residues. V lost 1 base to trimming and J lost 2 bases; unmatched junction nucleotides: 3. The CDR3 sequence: CASSEERGITDTQYF. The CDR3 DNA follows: TGTGCCAGCAGTGAAGAGCGGGGTATCACAGATACGCAGTATTTT.

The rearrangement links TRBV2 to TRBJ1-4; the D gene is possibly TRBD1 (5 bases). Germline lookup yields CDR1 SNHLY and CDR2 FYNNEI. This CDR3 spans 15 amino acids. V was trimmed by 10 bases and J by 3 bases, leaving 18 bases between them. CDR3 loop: CATGETGTPNEKLFF. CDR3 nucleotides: TGTGCCACTGGGGAGACGGGGACTCCTAATGAAAAACTGTTTTTT.